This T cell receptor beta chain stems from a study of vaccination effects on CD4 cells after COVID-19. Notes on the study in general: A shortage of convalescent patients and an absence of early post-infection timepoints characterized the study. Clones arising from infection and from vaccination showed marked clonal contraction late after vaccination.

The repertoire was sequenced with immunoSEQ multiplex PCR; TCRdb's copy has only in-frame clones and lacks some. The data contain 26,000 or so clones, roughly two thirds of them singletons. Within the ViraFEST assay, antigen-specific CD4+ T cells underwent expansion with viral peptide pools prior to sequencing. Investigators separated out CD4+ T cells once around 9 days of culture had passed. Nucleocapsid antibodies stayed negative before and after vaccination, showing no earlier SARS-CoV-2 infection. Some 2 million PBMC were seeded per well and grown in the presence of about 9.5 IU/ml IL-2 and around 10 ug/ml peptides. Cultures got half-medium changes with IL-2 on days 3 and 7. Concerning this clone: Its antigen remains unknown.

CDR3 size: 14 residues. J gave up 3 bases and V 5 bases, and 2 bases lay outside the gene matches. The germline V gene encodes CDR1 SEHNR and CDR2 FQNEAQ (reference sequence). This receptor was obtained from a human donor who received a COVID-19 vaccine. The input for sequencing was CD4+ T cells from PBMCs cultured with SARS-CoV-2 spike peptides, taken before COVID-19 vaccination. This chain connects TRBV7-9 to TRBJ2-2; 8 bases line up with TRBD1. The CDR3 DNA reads TGTGCCAGCAGCCTACAGGGGGACACCGGGGAGCTGTTTTTT. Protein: CASSLQGDTGELFF.